Each of the 24 T cell receptor beta chains below was sequenced from the same sample in a study of shared clonotypes between healthy human individuals. TCRdb's table, derived via immunoSEQ multiplex PCR, lists solely in-frame clones and lacks some. The sample records hundreds of thousands of clones, around 93% being singletons. Naivety among CD8 cells was defined by CD45RO negativity and positive CCR7 selection, thereby excluding terminally differentiated effector memory CD45RA+ cells. Sequences were obtained from naive CD8+ T cells sorted from blood. The receptors stem from a man younger than 40 in good health.

The chain joins TRBV10-1 to TRBJ2-1; D possibly corresponds to TRBD1 (5 bases). Germline loops: CDR1 WNHNN, CDR2 SYGVQD (reference sequence). Trimming left V 3 bases short and J 6 bases short, with 9 bases between. The CDR3 covers 13 residues. CDR3 sequence reads: CASSEGVGNEQFF. The CDR3 DNA reads as TGCGCCAGCAGTGAAGGGGTGGGCAATGAGCAGTTCTTC.

V gene TRBV21-1 combines with J gene TRBJ2-7; the D call TRBD1 from the table was never checked on the DNA. TRBV21-1 is a pseudogene segment. This CDR3 has 16 residues. CDR3 sequence (DNA): TGTGCCAGCAGCCCCTCAGAACAGGATAGCTCCTACGAGCAGTACTTC. The encoded protein is CASSPSEQDSSYEQYF.

Turning to this clone: Other DNA sequences from this sample encode an identical CDR3 as well. The chain joins TRBV30 to TRBJ2-6; 7 nucleotides agree with TRBD1. CDR1 GTSNPN and CDR2 SVGIG come from the germline V gene (reference sequence). The V and J ends lost 2 bases and 4 bases, in that order; junction bases with no gene match: 2. This CDR3 is 14 amino acids long. The CDR3 sequence is CAWSKGAGANVLTF. CDR3 sequence (DNA): TGTGCCTGGAGTAAGGGGGCCGGGGCCAACGTCCTGACTTTC.

The chain uses TRBV4-1 and TRBJ2-1; D is undetermined. V lost 0 bases and J 10 bases, leaving 10 bases between the germline ends. CDR1 and CDR2 (germline): MGHRA, YSYEKL. The CDR3 has 13 residues. In DNA form, the CDR3 reads TGCGCCAGCAGCCAAGAGTCTTGGGCGGAGCAGTTCTTC. Residues: CASSQESWAEQFF.

A remark on this clone: Other nucleotide sequences from this sample produce the same CDR3. J is TRBJ2-1 and V is TRBV6-5; no firm D call. The CDR3 is made up of 13 amino acids. Germline lookup yields CDR1 MNHEY and CDR2 SVGAGI. V dropped 2 bases and J dropped 4 bases, with 6 bases sitting between them. CDR3 sequence reads: CASSYGGYNEQFF. The CDR3 DNA reads TGTGCCAGCAGTTACGGCGGATACAATGAGCAGTTCTTC.

The CDR3 here is CASSIVQGLGEAFF. The DNA for the CDR3 is TGTGCCAGTAGTATCGTGCAGGGGCTGGGTGAAGCTTTCTTT. V is TRBV19 and J is TRBJ1-1; a possible D gene is TRBD1 (6 bases). There are 14 residues in the CDR3. Germline V gives CDR1 LNHDA, CDR2 SQIVND (reference sequence). V lost 3 bases to trimming and J lost 7 bases, with 15 bases between them. Supplemented by reference TRBV19 and TRBJ1-1, the full variable domain reads DGGITQSPKYLFRKEGQNVTLSCEQNLNHDAMYWYRQDPGQGLRLIYYSQIVNDFQKGDIAEGYSVSREKKESFPLTVTSAQKNPTAFYLCASSIVQGLGEAFFGQGTRLTVV.

The chain recombines TRBV7-9 with TRBJ2-7, with 10 bases matching TRBD2. Trimming took 4 bases from V and 5 from J; bases not matched to a gene: 8. Germline lookup yields CDR1 SEHNR and CDR2 FQNEAQ (reference sequence). The CDR3 is 15 residues long. The CDR3 reads CASSSAEREGHEQYF. The CDR3 DNA reads TGTGCCAGCAGCTCGGCGGAGCGGGAGGGCCACGAGCAGTACTTC.

The V call is TRBV10-3, the J call TRBJ2-1; D perhaps matches TRBD2 (5 bases). Germline CDR1 ENHRY, CDR2 SYGVKD. CDR3 length equals 17 residues. V dropped 0 bases and J dropped 5 bases, with 17 bases sitting between them. The CDR3 DNA is TGTGCCATCAGTGAGTCGACCGTAACTAGTCTCGACAATGAGCAGTTCTTC. It codes for CAISESTVTSLDNEQFF.

This sequence joins TRBV19 and TRBJ2-2; 8 nucleotides agree with TRBD1. The CDR3 is made up of 17 amino acids. Germline V gene lookup returns CDR1 LNHDA and CDR2 SQIVND (reference sequence). The ends lost 0 bases at V and 5 bases at J; junction bases unmatched: 8. This chain's CDR3 is CASSIDSWTGRTGELFF. CDR3 coding DNA: TGTGCCAGTAGTATAGACTCCTGGACAGGGAGGACCGGGGAGCTGTTTTTT.

The chain couples TRBV4-1 to TRBJ2-7; D is perhaps TRBD2 (5 bases). CDR1 MGHRA and CDR2 YSYEKL come from the germline V gene. Trimming shortened V by 0 bases and J by 1 base, and 16 bases separated the two germline ends. CDR3 length equals 17 residues. This chain's CDR3 is CASSQDGATTFSYEQYF. The CDR3 bases are TGCGCCAGCAGCCAAGATGGAGCGACTACCTTTTCCTACGAGCAGTACTTC.

This clone was recorded a few times. The chain uses TRBV28 and TRBJ1-1; D is unresolved. The CDR3 is made up of 15 amino acids. Per the germline V gene, CDR1 is MDHEN and CDR2 is SYDVKM. V was pared by 5 bases and J by 4 bases, with 17 bases between. The CDR3 loop reads CASSPRDGSFTEAFF. The CDR3 DNA is TGTGCCAGCAGTCCCCGGGATGGGAGCTTCACTGAAGCTTTCTTT. The variable domain in full, completed from reference TRBV28 and TRBJ1-1, reads DVKVTQSSRYLVKRTGEKVFLECVQDMDHENMFWYRQDPGLGLRLIYFSYDVKMKEKGDIPEGYSVSREKKERFSLILESASTNQTSMYLCASSPRDGSFTEAFFGQGTRLTVV.

CDR3 protein: CASSLTSGRDVGETQYF. Written as DNA, the CDR3 is TGTGCCAGCAGCTTGACTAGCGGGAGAGACGTTGGGGAGACCCAGTACTTC. The V and J genes are TRBV7-9 and TRBJ2-5, with 12 bases aligning to TRBD2. The CDR3 has 17 residues. Germline trimming cut 3 bases from V and 5 bases from J; bases unmatched to any gene: 10. Germline V lookup: CDR1 SEHNR, CDR2 FQNEAQ (reference sequence).

The CDR3 protein is CASSLDWSDEQFF. CDR3 bases: TGCGCCAGCAGCTTGGATTGGTCGGATGAGCAGTTCTTC. The chain carries TRBV5-1 and TRBJ2-1, with D unresolved. Germline lookup yields CDR1 SGHRS and CDR2 YFSETQ. The CDR3 runs 13 residues. V lost 0 bases and J lost 8, with 9 bases in between. The variable domain in full, completed from reference TRBV5-1 and TRBJ2-1, reads KAGVTQTPRYLIKTRGQQVTLSCSPISGHRSVSWYQQTPGQGLQFLFEYFSETQRNKGNFPGRFSGRQFSNSRSEMNVSTLELGDSALYLCASSLDWSDEQFFGPGTRLTVL.

CDR3 nucleotides: TGTGCCAGCAGTTTCTCCGGACAGGGTTTTCATCAGCCCCAGCATTTT. Amino acids: CASSFSGQGFHQPQHF. The gene calls are TRBV28 and TRBJ1-5, with 8 bases fitting TRBD1. V was clipped by 3 bases and J by 5 bases; unmatched bases: 9. Germline V lookup: CDR1 MDHEN, CDR2 SYDVKM. This CDR3 is built from 16 residues.

The chain uses TRBV11-2 and TRBJ2-1, with 12 nucleotides matching TRBD2. Unmatched junction bases numbered 10, after V lost 4 bases and J lost 0 bases. Germline CDR1 reads SGHAT; CDR2 reads FQNNGV. This CDR3 is built from 19 residues. In DNA, the CDR3 is TGTGCCAGCAGCTCCCCAAGGACTAGCGGGACCCTCTCCTACAATGAGCAGTTCTTC. Its protein is CASSSPRTSGTLSYNEQFF.

This clone was seen once. V is TRBV28 and J is TRBJ2-3, with 7 bases aligning to TRBD1. The CDR3 contains 16 residues. Unmatched junction bases numbered 9, after V lost 4 bases and J lost 2 bases. Germline V gives CDR1 MDHEN, CDR2 SYDVKM. The CDR3 reads CASSWGVTGVTDTQYF. Here the CDR3 DNA reads TGTGCCAGCAGTTGGGGTGTTACAGGGGTCACAGATACGCAGTATTTT.

This sequence joins TRBV27 and TRBJ2-7; D tentatively reads TRBD1 or TRBD2 (5 bases each). From germline, CDR1 is MNHEY and CDR2 SMNVEV (reference sequence). The CDR3 runs to 14 residues. Trimming pared 4 bases from V and 5 bases from J, leaving 15 bases between. For the CDR3, the DNA is TGTGCCAGCAGTTCCCGGGGCCTTAACCACGAGCAGTACTTC. Residues: CASSSRGLNHEQYF.

The chain recombines TRBV6-5 with TRBJ2-7; a weak D match, TRBD1 (5 bases). V lost 6 bases and J 7 bases, leaving 13 bases between the germline ends. This CDR3 comprises 12 residues. The germline V gene has CDR1 MNHEY and CDR2 SVGAGI. The CDR3 region is CASRGLTVEQYF. CDR3 bases: TGTGCCAGCAGGGGGCTGACTGTAGAGCAGTACTTC.

The V gene is TRBV2, the J gene TRBJ2-7; 12 bases fit TRBD2. CDR3 size: 17 residues. Unmatched junction bases numbered 11, after V lost 6 bases and J lost 2 bases. From germline, CDR1 is SNHLY and CDR2 FYNNEI. CDR3 nucleotides: TGTGCCAGCAGCGGACCCGGGACTAGCGGGCCTGCCTACGAGCAGTACTTC. It translates to CASSGPGTSGPAYEQYF.

The chain has TRBV5-4 and TRBJ2-7, with TRBD2 matching 10 bases. Germline V gene data show CDR1 as SGHNT and CDR2 as YYREEE (reference sequence). V trimming: 0 bases; J trimming: 2 bases; junction bases outside the gene matches: 5. The CDR3 has 16 residues. The CDR3 reads CASSLDLAGAAYEQYF. The CDR3 DNA reads TGTGCCAGCAGCTTGGATCTAGCGGGAGCTGCCTACGAGCAGTACTTC.

Comment on this clone: Other DNA sequences in the same sample also yield this CDR3. The V and J genes are TRBV7-6 and TRBJ2-3, with TRBD2 as a possible D gene (5 bases). Germline values: CDR1 SGHVS, CDR2 FNYEAQ. Trimming shortened V by 0 bases and J by 1 base, and 5 bases separated the two germline ends. The CDR3 consists of 14 residues. CDR3 sequence reads: CASSLAGGTDTQYF. The CDR3 DNA reads TGTGCCAGCAGCTTAGCCGGGGGCACAGATACGCAGTATTTT.

CDR3 sequence: CASSGGGRGKEKLFF. The CDR3 nucleotides read TGTGCCAGCAGTGGGGGGGGGCGAGGTAAAGAAAAACTGTTTTTT. The chain employs TRBV6-1 and TRBJ1-4; possible D gene TRBD1, 6 bases. The CDR3 consists of 15 residues. Trimming left V 4 bases short and J 8 bases short, with 17 bases between. Germline V gene data show CDR1 as MNHNS and CDR2 as SASEGT.

The CDR3 coding sequence is TGTGCCAGCGGGTTCAACGTGCAGTACTTC. This sequence encodes CASGFNVQYF. The chain couples TRBV6-5 to TRBJ2-7; no definite D call. Deletions cut 8 bases from V and 9 bases from J, with 11 bases between. From germline, CDR1 is MNHEY and CDR2 SVGAGI. CDR3 length: 10 residues.

V usage is TRBV19 and J usage is TRBJ2-7; possible D gene TRBD1, 6 bases. This CDR3 comprises 15 residues. Germline V gene sequence: CDR1 LNHDA, CDR2 SQIVND (reference sequence). V lost 5 bases and J lost 2, with 16 bases in between. This CDR3 is CASSVEPGQTYEQYF. The DNA of the CDR3 is TGTGCCAGTAGTGTTGAACCTGGACAGACCTACGAGCAGTACTTC.